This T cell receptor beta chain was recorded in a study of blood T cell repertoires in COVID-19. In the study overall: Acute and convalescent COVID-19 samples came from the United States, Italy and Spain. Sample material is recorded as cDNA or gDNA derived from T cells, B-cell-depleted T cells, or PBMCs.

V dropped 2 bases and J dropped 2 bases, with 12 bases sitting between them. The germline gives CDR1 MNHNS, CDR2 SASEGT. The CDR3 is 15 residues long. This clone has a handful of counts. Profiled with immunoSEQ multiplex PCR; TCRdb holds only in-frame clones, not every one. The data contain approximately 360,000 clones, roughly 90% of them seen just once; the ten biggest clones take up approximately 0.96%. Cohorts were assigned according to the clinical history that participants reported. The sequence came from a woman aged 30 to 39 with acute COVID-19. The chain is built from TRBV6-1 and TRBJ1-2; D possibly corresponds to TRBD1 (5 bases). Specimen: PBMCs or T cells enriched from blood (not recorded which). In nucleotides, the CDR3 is TGTGCCAGCAGTGAAATTGGAGGGGTAAACTATGGCTACACCTTC. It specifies CASSEIGGVNYGYTF.